Included here is one T cell receptor beta chain sequence, with context. Its specificity is not known. The sample originates from a study of STAT3 mutations in large granular lymphocyte leukemia. Study context: Among longitudinally sequenced T-LGLL patients, roughly half had canonical activating STAT3 mutations detected.

The length of the CDR3 is 15 residues. Trimming took off 11 bases at V and 5 bases at J, with 24 bases between the two ends. The germline V gene has CDR1 MNHNS and CDR2 SASEGT. Broader study findings: In T-cell large granular lymphocyte leukemia, about half of patients showed multiple immunodominant subclonotypes.

Profiled with immunoSEQ multiplex PCR; TCRdb holds only in-frame clones, not every one. The table shows about 42,000 clones, with about 81% occurring only once. The material sequenced was PBMCs. This chain connects TRBV6-1 to TRBJ1-1, with a possible D match to TRBD1 (5 bases). The TCR comes from a human donor with T large granular lymphocyte leukemia. Some clones in this sample may be carry-over from other donors' samples. Here the CDR3 DNA reads TGTGCCGTTAGAGGTGGACGGAGCGGGGGAACTGAAGCTTTCTTT. It yields the protein CAVRGGRSGGTEAFF.